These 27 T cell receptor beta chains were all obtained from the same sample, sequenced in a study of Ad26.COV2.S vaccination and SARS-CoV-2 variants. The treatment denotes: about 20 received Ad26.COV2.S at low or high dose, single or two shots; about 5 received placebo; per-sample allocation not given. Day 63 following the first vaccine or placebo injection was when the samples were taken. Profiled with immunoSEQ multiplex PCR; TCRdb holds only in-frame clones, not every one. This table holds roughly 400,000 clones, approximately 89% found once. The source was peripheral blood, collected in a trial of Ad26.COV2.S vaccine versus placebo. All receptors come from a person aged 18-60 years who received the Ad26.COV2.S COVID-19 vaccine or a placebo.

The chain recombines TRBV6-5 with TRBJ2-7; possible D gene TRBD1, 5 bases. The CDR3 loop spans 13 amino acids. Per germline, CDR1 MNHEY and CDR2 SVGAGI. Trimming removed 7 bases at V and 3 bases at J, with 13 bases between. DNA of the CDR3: TGTGCCAGCATAGGCATAGGGGACTACGAGCAGTACTTC. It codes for CASIGIGDYEQYF.

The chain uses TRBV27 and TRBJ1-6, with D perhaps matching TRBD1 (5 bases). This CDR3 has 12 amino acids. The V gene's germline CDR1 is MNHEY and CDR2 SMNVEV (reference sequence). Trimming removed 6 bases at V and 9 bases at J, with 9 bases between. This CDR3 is CASRLGGSPLHF. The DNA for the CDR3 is TGTGCCAGCAGGTTGGGGGGTTCACCCCTCCACTTT.

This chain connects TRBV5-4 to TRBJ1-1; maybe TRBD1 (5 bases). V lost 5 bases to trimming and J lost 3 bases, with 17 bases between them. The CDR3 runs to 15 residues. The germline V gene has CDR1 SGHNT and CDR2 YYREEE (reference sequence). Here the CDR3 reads CASSHLGGRYTEAFF. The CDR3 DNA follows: TGTGCCAGCAGTCACCTGGGGGGGAGGTACACTGAAGCTTTCTTT.

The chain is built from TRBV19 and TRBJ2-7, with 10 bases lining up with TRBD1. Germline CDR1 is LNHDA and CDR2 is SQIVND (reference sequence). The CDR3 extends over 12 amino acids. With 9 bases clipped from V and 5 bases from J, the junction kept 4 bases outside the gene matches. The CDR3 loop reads CARRQGADEQYF. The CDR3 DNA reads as TGTGCCAGGAGACAGGGGGCGGACGAGCAGTACTTC.

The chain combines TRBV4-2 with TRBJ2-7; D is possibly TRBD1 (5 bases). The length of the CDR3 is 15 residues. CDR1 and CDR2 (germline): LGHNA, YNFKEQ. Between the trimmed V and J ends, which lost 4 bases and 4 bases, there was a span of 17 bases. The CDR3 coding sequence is TGTGCCAGCAGCCTCGCGGCGGACACTCGTTACGAGCAGTACTTC. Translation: CASSLAADTRYEQYF.

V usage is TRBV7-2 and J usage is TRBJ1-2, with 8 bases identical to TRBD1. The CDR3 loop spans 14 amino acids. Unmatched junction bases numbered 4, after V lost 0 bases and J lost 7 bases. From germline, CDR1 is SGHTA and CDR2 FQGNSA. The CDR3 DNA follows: TGTGCCAGCAGCTTAGCCGGGACAGGATTTGGCTACACCTTC. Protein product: CASSLAGTGFGYTF.

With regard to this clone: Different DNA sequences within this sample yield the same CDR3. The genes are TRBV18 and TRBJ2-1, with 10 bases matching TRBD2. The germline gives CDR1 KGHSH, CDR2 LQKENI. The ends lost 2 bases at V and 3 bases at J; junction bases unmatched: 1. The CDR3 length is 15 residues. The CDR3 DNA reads TGTGCCAGCTCACCAAGGACTAGCGGCTACAATGAGCAGTTCTTC. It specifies CASSPRTSGYNEQFF. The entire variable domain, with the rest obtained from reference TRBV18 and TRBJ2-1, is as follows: NAGVMQNPRHLVRRRGQEARLRCSPMKGHSHVYWYRQLPEEGLKFMVYLQKENIIDESGMPKERFSAEFPKEGPSILRIQQVVRGDSAAYFCASSPRTSGYNEQFFGPGTRLTVL.

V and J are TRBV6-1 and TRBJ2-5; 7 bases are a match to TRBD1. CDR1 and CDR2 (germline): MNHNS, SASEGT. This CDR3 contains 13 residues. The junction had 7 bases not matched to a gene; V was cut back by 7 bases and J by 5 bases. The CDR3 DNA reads TGTGCCAGCAACAGGGGCCCGGAGGAGACCCAGTACTTC. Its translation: CASNRGPEETQYF.

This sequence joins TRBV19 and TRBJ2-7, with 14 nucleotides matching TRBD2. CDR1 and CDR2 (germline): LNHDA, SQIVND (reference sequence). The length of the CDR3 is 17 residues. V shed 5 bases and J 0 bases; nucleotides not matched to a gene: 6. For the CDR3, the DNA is TGTGCCAGTAGTCTCCAGGGGACTAGCGGGGGCTCCTACGAGCAGTACTTC. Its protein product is CASSLQGTSGGSYEQYF. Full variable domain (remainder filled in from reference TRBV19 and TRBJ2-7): DGGITQSPKYLFRKEGQNVTLSCEQNLNHDAMYWYRQDPGQGLRLIYYSQIVNDFQKGDIAEGYSVSREKKESFPLTVTSAQKNPTAFYLCASSLQGTSGGSYEQYFGPGTRLTVT.

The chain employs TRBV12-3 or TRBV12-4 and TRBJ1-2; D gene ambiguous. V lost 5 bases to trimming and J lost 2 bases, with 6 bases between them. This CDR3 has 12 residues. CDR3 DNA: TGTGCCAGCAGTCAAACGAACTATGGCTACACCTTC. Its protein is CASSQTNYGYTF.

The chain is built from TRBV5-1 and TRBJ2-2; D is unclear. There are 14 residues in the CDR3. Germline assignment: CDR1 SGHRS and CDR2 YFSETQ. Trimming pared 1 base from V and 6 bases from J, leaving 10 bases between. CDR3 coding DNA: TGCGCCAGCAGCTTGTCAGACATACCCGGGGAGCTGTTTTTT. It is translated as CASSLSDIPGELFF.

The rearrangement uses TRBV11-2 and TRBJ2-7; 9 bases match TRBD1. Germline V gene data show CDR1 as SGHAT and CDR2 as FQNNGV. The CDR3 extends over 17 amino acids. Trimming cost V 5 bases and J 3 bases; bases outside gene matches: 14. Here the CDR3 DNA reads TGTGCCAGCAGCCCGAATTTCGTGGGGACAGGGTTCTACGAGCAGTACTTC. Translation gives CASSPNFVGTGFYEQYF.

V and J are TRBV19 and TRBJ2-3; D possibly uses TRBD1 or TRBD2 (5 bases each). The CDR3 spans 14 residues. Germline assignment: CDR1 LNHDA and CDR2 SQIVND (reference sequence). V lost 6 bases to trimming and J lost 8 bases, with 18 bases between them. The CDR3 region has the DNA TGTGCCAGTAGCGGGACGACCGTGGGTGGTACGCAGTATTTT. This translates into CASSGTTVGGTQYF.

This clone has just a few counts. In DNA form, the CDR3 reads TGTGCCAGCAGCTCCGCCTCATCCGGGCAGTTCTTC. Translated, it gives CASSSASSGQFF. The gene calls are TRBV7-3 and TRBJ2-1, with D hard to call. The CDR3 loop spans 12 amino acids. V was clipped by 4 bases and J by 12 bases, with 13 bases between them. The germline gives CDR1 SGHTA, CDR2 FQGTGA.

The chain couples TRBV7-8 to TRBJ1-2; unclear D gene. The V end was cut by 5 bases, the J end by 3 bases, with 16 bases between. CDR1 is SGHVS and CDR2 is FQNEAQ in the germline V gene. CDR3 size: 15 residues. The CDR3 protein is CASSRRMGFDYGYTF. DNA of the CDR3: TGTGCCAGCAGCCGGCGGATGGGGTTCGACTATGGCTACACCTTC.

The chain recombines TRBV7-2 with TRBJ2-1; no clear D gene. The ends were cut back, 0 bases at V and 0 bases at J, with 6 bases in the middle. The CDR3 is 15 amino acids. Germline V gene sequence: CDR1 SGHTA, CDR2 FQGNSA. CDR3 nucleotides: TGTGCCAGCAGCTTAGCCCGGACCTCCTACAATGAGCAGTTCTTC. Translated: CASSLARTSYNEQFF.

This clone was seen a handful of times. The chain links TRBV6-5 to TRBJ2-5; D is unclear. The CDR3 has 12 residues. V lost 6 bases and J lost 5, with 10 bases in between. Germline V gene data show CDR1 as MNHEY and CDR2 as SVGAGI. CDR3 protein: CASSPLFETQYF. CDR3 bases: TGTGCCAGCAGCCCCCTGTTTGAGACCCAGTACTTC.

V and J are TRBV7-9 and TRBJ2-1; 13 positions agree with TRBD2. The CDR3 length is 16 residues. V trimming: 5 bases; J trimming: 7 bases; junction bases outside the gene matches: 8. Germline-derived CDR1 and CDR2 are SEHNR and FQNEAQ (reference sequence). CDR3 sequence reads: CASSPTSGRAVNEQFF. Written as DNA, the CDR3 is TGTGCCAGCAGCCCAACTAGCGGGAGGGCCGTAAATGAGCAGTTCTTC.

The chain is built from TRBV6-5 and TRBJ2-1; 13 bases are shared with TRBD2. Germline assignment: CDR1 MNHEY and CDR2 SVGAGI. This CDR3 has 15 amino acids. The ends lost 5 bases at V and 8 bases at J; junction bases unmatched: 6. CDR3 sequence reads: CASSQLAGGPDEQFF. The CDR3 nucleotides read TGTGCCAGCAGTCAACTAGCGGGAGGGCCCGATGAGCAGTTCTTC.

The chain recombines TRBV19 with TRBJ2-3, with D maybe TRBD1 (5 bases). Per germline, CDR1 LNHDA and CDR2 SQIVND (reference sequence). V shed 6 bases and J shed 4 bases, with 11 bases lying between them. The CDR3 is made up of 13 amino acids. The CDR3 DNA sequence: TGTGCCAGTAGATTGTGGGGCGCAGATACGCAGTATTTT. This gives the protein CASRLWGADTQYF.

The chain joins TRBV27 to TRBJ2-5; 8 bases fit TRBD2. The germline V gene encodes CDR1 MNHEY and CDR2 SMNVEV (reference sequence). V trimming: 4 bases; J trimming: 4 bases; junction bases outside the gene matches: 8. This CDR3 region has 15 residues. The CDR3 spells CASSSLISGVETQYF. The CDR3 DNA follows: TGTGCCAGCAGTTCCCTGATTAGCGGGGTAGAGACCCAGTACTTC.

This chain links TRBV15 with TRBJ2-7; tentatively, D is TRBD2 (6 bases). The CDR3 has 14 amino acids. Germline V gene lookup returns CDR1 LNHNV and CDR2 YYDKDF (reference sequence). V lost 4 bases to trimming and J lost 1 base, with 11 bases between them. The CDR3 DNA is TGTGCCACCAGCATTGCCGGGAGTTCCTACGAGCAGTACTTC. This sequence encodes CATSIAGSSYEQYF.

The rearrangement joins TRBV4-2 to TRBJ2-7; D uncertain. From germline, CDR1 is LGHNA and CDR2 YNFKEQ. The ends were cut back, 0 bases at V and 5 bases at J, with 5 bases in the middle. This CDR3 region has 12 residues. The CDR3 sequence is CASSQDGNEQYF. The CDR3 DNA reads TGTGCCAGCAGCCAAGACGGCAACGAGCAGTACTTC.

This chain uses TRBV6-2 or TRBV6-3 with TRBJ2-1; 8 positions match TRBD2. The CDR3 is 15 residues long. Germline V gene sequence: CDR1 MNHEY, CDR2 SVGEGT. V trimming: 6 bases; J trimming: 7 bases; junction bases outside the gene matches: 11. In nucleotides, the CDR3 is TGTGCCAGCAGCGACCTCAGCGGGAGCGGGAATGAGCAGTTCTTC. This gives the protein CASSDLSGSGNEQFF.

DNA for the CDR3: TGTGCCAGCAGCCATCGACTAGCGGGAGTCAACAATGAGCAGTTCTTC. Protein product: CASSHRLAGVNNEQFF. This chain joins TRBV7-8 and TRBJ2-1; 12 nucleotides line up with TRBD2. The CDR3 has 16 residues. The germline V gene encodes CDR1 SGHVS and CDR2 FQNEAQ. J gave up 5 bases and V 5 bases, and 7 bases lay outside the gene matches.

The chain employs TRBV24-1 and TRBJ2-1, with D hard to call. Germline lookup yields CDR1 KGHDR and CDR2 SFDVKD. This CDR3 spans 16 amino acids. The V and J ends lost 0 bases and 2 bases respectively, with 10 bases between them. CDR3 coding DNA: TGTGCCACCAGTGATTTGGTGGGTAGCACCTACAATGAGCAGTTCTTC. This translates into CATSDLVGSTYNEQFF.

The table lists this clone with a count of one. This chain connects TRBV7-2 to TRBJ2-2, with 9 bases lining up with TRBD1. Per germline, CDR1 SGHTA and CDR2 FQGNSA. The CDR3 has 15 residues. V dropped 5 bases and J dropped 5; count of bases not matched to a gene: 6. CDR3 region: CASSRDRVDTGELFF. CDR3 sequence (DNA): TGTGCCAGCAGCCGGGACAGGGTGGATACCGGGGAGCTGTTTTTT.